A single sample gave rise to the 18 T cell receptor beta chains below, sequenced in a study of blood T cell repertoires in COVID-19. TCRdb keeps only in-frame clones here, not all; method: immunoSEQ multiplex PCR. The sample lists approximately 290,000 clones, 70% to 90% occurring once. The sample consisted of PBMCs or T cells enriched from blood (not recorded which). The receptor set was obtained from a woman aged 25-40 years who had recovered from COVID-19.

This clone was observed a few times. The chain links TRBV11-1 to TRBJ1-6, with 8 bases that match TRBD1. CDR3 size: 16 residues. Unmatched junction bases numbered 6, after V lost 3 bases and J lost 5 bases. The germline V gene encodes CDR1 SGHAT and CDR2 FQDESV (reference sequence). CDR3 sequence: CASSFSGTGNNSPLHF. The DNA for the CDR3 is TGTGCCAGCAGCTTCTCCGGGACAGGCAATAATTCACCCCTCCACTTT.

This rearrangement joins TRBV19 to TRBJ2-7; perhaps TRBD2 as D (5 bases). The CDR3 sequence is 13 residues long. V lost 3 bases and J lost 3, with 9 bases in between. CDR1 LNHDA and CDR2 SQIVND come from the germline V gene (reference sequence). CDR3 protein: CASSIGEFYEQYF. In nucleotides, the CDR3 is TGTGCCAGTAGTATCGGGGAGTTCTACGAGCAGTACTTC.

Only one count was recorded for this clone. The chain links TRBV6-1 to TRBJ2-1; TRBD1 agrees at 9 bases. Germline assignment: CDR1 MNHNS and CDR2 SASEGT. The length of the CDR3 is 16 residues. V lost 3 bases to trimming and J lost 5 bases; unmatched junction nucleotides: 8. In nucleotides, the CDR3 is TGTGCCAGCAGTGACCGGAGGACAGGGGCGAACAATGAGCAGTTCTTC. It translates to CASSDRRTGANNEQFF.

This chain uses TRBV18 with TRBJ2-7; 11 bases line up with TRBD2. V was pared by 4 bases and J by 1 base, with 3 bases of the junction left unmatched. CDR1 and CDR2 from the germline V gene are KGHSH and LQKENI. This CDR3 spans 15 amino acids. The CDR3 nucleotides are TGTGCCAGCTCACTCCTAGCGGGAGGATCCTACGAGCAGTACTTC. Amino acids: CASSLLAGGSYEQYF.

This chain joins TRBV27 and TRBJ2-4; a weak D match, TRBD1 (6 bases). The CDR3 has 15 amino acids. V was trimmed by 5 bases and J by 1 base, leaving 12 bases between them. Germline values: CDR1 MNHEY, CDR2 SMNVEV (reference sequence). The CDR3: CASSTGGGAKNIQYF. The CDR3 region has the DNA TGTGCCAGCAGTACGGGTGGGGGCGCCAAAAACATTCAGTACTTC.

The chain is built from TRBV11-2 and TRBJ2-7, with 7 bases that match TRBD1. J lost 2 bases, V lost 4 bases, and 17 bases had no gene match. The CDR3 length is 18 residues. Germline V gene lookup returns CDR1 SGHAT and CDR2 FQNNGV. In DNA, the CDR3 is TGTGCCAGCAGCTCAGCCTCCCCTCGAGGACAGGACCCCTACGAGCAGTACTTC. This codes for CASSSASPRGQDPYEQYF.

The table lists this clone with a few counts. The chain employs TRBV12-5 and TRBJ1-1; D is uncertain. CDR1 is LGHNT and CDR2 is FRNRAP in the germline V gene. Trimming shortened V by 3 bases and J by 2 bases, and 4 bases separated the two germline ends. The CDR3 has 12 residues. CDR3 region: CASGFPNTEAFF. CDR3 coding DNA: TGTGCTAGTGGTTTCCCTAACACTGAAGCTTTCTTT.

The chain links TRBV20-1 to TRBJ1-3; 7 nucleotides agree with TRBD1. Germline trimming cut 3 bases from V and 0 bases from J; bases unmatched to any gene: 8. The V gene's germline CDR1 is DFQATT and CDR2 SNEGSKA (reference sequence). CDR3 length equals 16 residues. The chain's CDR3 is CSASSRGTASGNTIYF. CDR3 bases: TGCAGTGCTAGTTCCCGGGGGACAGCCTCTGGAAACACCATATATTTT.

This clone was seen only a few times. The genes are TRBV15 and TRBJ1-2; D is possibly TRBD1 (6 bases). CDR3 length: 16 amino acids. Looked up from germline, CDR1 is LNHNV and CDR2 is YYDKDF (reference sequence). With 2 bases removed from V and 4 bases from J, the gap between germline ends came to 17 bases. CDR3 in DNA: TGTGCCACCAGCAGACCCAATCGGGGGGCGAGCTATGGCTACACCTTC. Translated: CATSRPNRGASYGYTF.

The CDR3 here is CATSEDSRGLEQYF. The CDR3 DNA sequence: TGTGCCACCAGCGAGGACTCCAGGGGGCTCGAGCAGTACTTC. The chain joins TRBV15 to TRBJ2-7, with 8 bases identical to TRBD1. Trimming removed 5 bases from V and 6 bases from J; junction bases left unmatched: 9. The germline gives CDR1 LNHNV, CDR2 YYDKDF (reference sequence). This CDR3 is built from 14 residues.

This clone was found once. The chain couples TRBV19 to TRBJ2-7, with 9 bases matching TRBD2. The length of the CDR3 is 15 residues. CDR1 LNHDA and CDR2 SQIVND come from the germline V gene (reference sequence). J gave up 3 bases and V 6 bases, and 9 bases lay outside the gene matches. The CDR3 nucleotides are TGTGCCAGTAGCACCACTCTAGCGGGGATCTACGAGCAGTACTTC. Its translation is CASSTTLAGIYEQYF.

This rearrangement joins TRBV6-5 to TRBJ2-7; 9 nucleotides line up with TRBD2. This CDR3 region has 15 residues. V dropped 0 bases and J dropped 4; count of bases not matched to a gene: 4. Germline V lookup: CDR1 MNHEY, CDR2 SVGAGI. The CDR3 loop reads CASSYSRLAVYEQYF. CDR3 nucleotides: TGTGCCAGCAGTTACTCGAGACTAGCGGTATACGAGCAGTACTTC.

This clone occurred once. J is TRBJ2-1 and V is TRBV5-6; D perhaps matches TRBD1 (6 bases). This CDR3 has 15 amino acids. V lost 2 bases, J lost 7 bases, and 16 bases lay in between. Germline CDR1 reads SGHDT; CDR2 reads YYEEEE. The CDR3 spells CASSFDRHRSNEQFF. In nucleotides, the CDR3 is TGTGCCAGCAGCTTCGACAGGCATAGAAGTAATGAGCAGTTCTTC.

The gene calls are TRBV12-5 and TRBJ2-3, with a weak D call TRBD1 (6 bases). The germline V gene encodes CDR1 LGHNT and CDR2 FRNRAP. The CDR3 contains 16 residues. Deletions cut 0 bases from V and 4 bases from J, with 14 bases between. The CDR3 coding sequence is TGTGCTAGTGGTTTGGTACTAGGGGGAGCTGCAGATACGCAGTATTTT. Its protein product is CASGLVLGGAADTQYF. Full variable domain (missing parts from reference TRBV12-5 and TRBJ2-3): DARVTQTPRHKVTEMGQEVTMRCQPILGHNTVFWYRQTMMQGLELLAYFRNRAPLDDSGMPKDRFSAEMPDATLATLKIQPSEPRDSAVYFCASGLVLGGAADTQYFGPGTRLTVL.

J is TRBJ1-3 and V is TRBV6-5; D uncertain. Trimming stripped 0 bases from V and 2 bases from J, with 8 bases between. CDR1 MNHEY and CDR2 SVGAGI come from the germline V gene. The CDR3 totals 15 residues. CDR3 region: CASSYSGMAGNTIYF. DNA for the CDR3: TGTGCCAGCAGTTACTCCGGGATGGCTGGAAACACCATATATTTT.

The CDR3 spells CASSEAGGGSEQFF. The CDR3 nucleotides are TGTGCCAGTAGTGAAGCGGGAGGGGGTAGTGAGCAGTTCTTC. The chain links TRBV19 to TRBJ2-1; 10 positions match TRBD2. Germline V gene data show CDR1 as LNHDA and CDR2 as SQIVND (reference sequence). The CDR3 sequence is 14 residues long. V dropped 5 bases and J dropped 9; count of bases not matched to a gene: 7. Full variable domain (missing parts from reference TRBV19 and TRBJ2-1): DGGITQSPKYLFRKEGQNVTLSCEQNLNHDAMYWYRQDPGQGLRLIYYSQIVNDFQKGDIAEGYSVSREKKESFPLTVTSAQKNPTAFYLCASSEAGGGSEQFFGPGTRLTVL.

This sequence joins TRBV7-2 and TRBJ1-5; D not certain. The CDR3 covers 17 residues. CDR1 is SGHTA, CDR2 FQGNSA, per germline. V was shortened by 1 base and J by 3 bases, with 16 bases between the two germline ends. The CDR3 nucleotides are TGTGCCAGCAGCTTAGGGCTTGGGGAGGCAGTCAATCAGCCCCAGCATTTT. This codes for CASSLGLGEAVNQPQHF.

This clone has just a few counts. The rearrangement links TRBV7-9 to TRBJ2-2; 11 bases agree with TRBD2. V was pared by 3 bases and J by 2 bases, with 5 bases of the junction left unmatched. This CDR3 comprises 17 residues. Germline CDR1 and CDR2: SEHNR and FQNEAQ (reference sequence). CDR3 nucleotides: TGTGCCAGCAGCTTTCCTAGCGGGGGGCTCAACACCGGGGAGCTGTTTTTT. Translation: CASSFPSGGLNTGELFF.